Sequencing of this T cell receptor beta chain was carried out in a study of blood T cell repertoires in COVID-19 (dated by TCRdb to about 2020). In terms of the full investigation: Collaborator samples came from the United States, Italy and Spain and covered acute and convalescent phases of COVID-19. The sample metadata nearly always contained a de-identified subject ID, COVID-19 status, age in years and sex. Deeply sampled blood TCRbeta repertoires from subjects exposed to, actively infected with, or recovered from COVID-19 were included in the dataset. The material from the prospective study consisted of cDNA or gDNA derived from T cells, B-cell-depleted T cells, or PBMCs. The repertoires were released in a freely available public database meant as a resource for research on the immune response to SARS-CoV-2. The samples were drawn from the first 160 participants of the ongoing ImmuneRACE study and from over 950 subjects provided by 6 global collaborators. Where available, HLA class I and class II types were taken from metadata supplied by the sample provider and were not determined by assay-based typing.

General findings and caveats noted by the study authors: The amount of clinical and demographic metadata varied by source and participant and was provided uncurated.

TCRbeta CDR3 regions were amplified from genomic DNA by means of the immunoSEQ Assay, a bias-controlled multiplex PCR. The original pipeline was this. Within the assay, amplification of reference gene primers was used to estimate how many nucleated cells each sample contained. Sequence reads were collapsed and filtered to measure the absolute abundance of every unique TCRbeta CDR3 rearrangement. For each sample, productive Simpson clonality was calculated as the square root of Simpson's diversity index over productive rearrangements. Here the immuneACCESS table is served through TCRdb, limited to in-frame sequences with V and J called. Missing clones are a known gap in these copies; in checked studies unresolved V genes cover under half, and the rest lacks a known reason. That table supplies the V and J calls and clone size; D and trimming were determined from the DNA. This sample is represented by about 250,000 clones; 80% to 90% of them were singletons. Together, the top ten hold 3.5% to 5.5% of the sample.

The CDR3, cysteine through valine, is 17 amino acids long. Only CDR3 DNA remains: 51 bases, in frame from the first base. V lost 1 base and J lost 5 bases; the stretch between them is 21 bases long. From the germline V gene, CDR1 is SGHDN and CDR2 is FVKESK. Samples from volunteer blood donors who had recovered from COVID-19 were contributed by a second Seattle source. Whole blood was collected in K2EDTA tubes by collaborating institutions according to the institutions' own protocols. For TCRbeta analysis, collaborators shipped samples as frozen whole blood, isolated PBMCs, or DNA extracted from either of those sample types. This clone turned up a few times. No antigen is known for it. It has no much larger one-base neighbor in the sample; base qualities were not kept.

The sequencing sample was made of peripheral blood. The clonotype comes from a middle-aged woman who had recovered from COVID-19. The chain is assembled from TRBV14 and TRBJ2-7; the best D guess is TRBD2, with 6 bases matching. The nucleotide sequence is given as TGTGCCAGCAGCCAAGGCCACCGGGACTCCCCCAACCACGAGCAGTACGTC. Its protein product is CASSQGHRDSPNHEQYV.